Presented here are 18 T cell receptor beta chains from one specimen sequenced in a study of blood T cells in healthy people across ages. A sample-barcoded 5' primer and a J-beta primer mix were used in a second PCR of roughly 6 to 12 cycles. One entry per CDR3 protein, called by TCRdb with MiXCR from the 5' RACE reads. The table includes 800,000 to 950,000 distinct CDR3 sequences, roughly 43% detected once. The sample was blood. These receptors all come from a young man in good health.

In its sample, this clonotype was seen a few times. V usage is TRBV10-3 and J usage is TRBJ1-1; D gene uncertain. CDR3 size: 12 residues. V lost 11 bases, J lost 3 bases, and 13 bases lay in between. CDR1 and CDR2 (germline): ENHRY, SYGVKD. CDR3 protein: CASKSSDTEAFF. CDR3 DNA: TGTGCCTCAAAAAGTTCCGACACTGAAGCTTTCTTT.

This clonotype has a count of ten or more. The chain has TRBV12-3 or TRBV12-4 and TRBJ2-1; D call uncertain. V lost 6 bases, J lost 5 bases, and 5 bases lay in between. The CDR3 spans 11 residues. The CDR3 DNA reads TGTGCCAGCAGCCGGAACAATGAGCAGTTCTTC. Translated: CASSRNNEQFF.

This clonotype was observed a handful of times. This rearrangement joins TRBV12-3 or TRBV12-4 to TRBJ1-2; D gene uncertain. The CDR3 totals 14 residues. V gave up 6 bases and J gave up 4 bases, with 15 bases separating them. In DNA form, the CDR3 reads TGTGCCAGCAGACCTCGCAGACTACGCTATGGCTACACCTTC. It yields the protein CASRPRRLRYGYTF.

This clonotype came up a few times. The chain employs TRBV12-3 or TRBV12-4 and TRBJ2-7; 9 nucleotides align to TRBD1. V lost 6 bases and J lost 2; bases outside the gene matches: 8. The CDR3 contains 15 residues. The CDR3 protein is CASRQTGTGTYEQYF. The CDR3 nucleotides are TGTGCCAGCAGACAGACCGGGACAGGGACCTACGAGCAGTACTTC.

Only a few counts were recorded for this clonotype. The chain uses TRBV29-1 and TRBJ1-1, with 7 bases lining up with TRBD1. Losses at the gene ends were 3 bases for V and 11 bases for J; bases not matched to a gene: 12. Germline V gene lookup returns CDR1 SQVTM and CDR2 ANQGSEA. The CDR3 covers 13 residues. The CDR3 DNA reads as TGCAGCGTTGATACAGGGGCGGAGGCTATTGCTTTCTTT. Translation: CSVDTGAEAIAFF.

In its sample, this clonotype was seen a few times. The chain carries TRBV4-2 and TRBJ2-4, with TRBD2 matching 9 bases. The CDR3 length is 16 residues. Germline V gives CDR1 LGHNA, CDR2 YNFKEQ. J lost 6 bases, V lost 0 bases, and 6 bases had no gene match. The CDR3 sequence: CASSQDPAGGVNIQYF. CDR3 coding DNA: TGTGCCAGCAGCCAAGATCCAGCGGGGGGTGTAAACATTCAGTACTTC.

The chain combines TRBV7-9 with TRBJ2-6; D possibly matches TRBD1 or TRBD2 (5 bases each). V lost 5 bases, J lost 0 bases, and 17 bases lay in between. The CDR3 is 18 residues long. The germline V gene encodes CDR1 SEHNR and CDR2 FQNEAQ (reference sequence). CDR3 amino acids: CASSKLGTPNSGANVLTF. In nucleotides, the CDR3 is TGTGCCAGCAGCAAACTCGGGACGCCAAACTCTGGGGCCAACGTCCTGACTTTC.

This clonotype was observed once. The junction differs from germline at one of its ends, possibly a read error. This chain uses TRBV12-3 or TRBV12-4 with TRBJ1-1; D may be TRBD1 (5 bases). CDR3 length equals 13 residues. The chain's CDR3 is CAGRETDHTEAFF. In nucleotides, the CDR3 is TGTGCCGGCAGGGAGACAGATCACACTGAAGCTTTCTTT.

The chain links TRBV5-6 to TRBJ2-5, with D perhaps matching TRBD1 (5 bases). The end of the DNA fits TRBJ2-7 better, so the J call may be wrong. CDR1 and CDR2 (germline): SGHDT, YYEEEE. The CDR3 consists of 13 residues. Here the CDR3 DNA reads TGTGCCAGCAGCCCAAGGGGTACAAGCGAGCAGTACTTC. Translated: CASSPRGTSEQYF.

The chain employs TRBV20-1 and TRBJ2-7; no firm D call. The CDR3 runs to 12 residues. V dropped 0 bases and J dropped 6 bases, with 9 bases sitting between them. Germline assignment: CDR1 DFQATT and CDR2 SNEGSKA (reference sequence). CDR3 nucleotides: TGCAGTGCTAGAGATAGGGCGGTCGAGCAGTACTTC. Translating gives CSARDRAVEQYF.

This clonotype has more than one count but fewer than ten. The V gene is TRBV7-2, the J gene TRBJ2-3; 12 positions agree with TRBD2. The trim removed 5 bases at V and 0 bases at J, leaving 3 bases unmatched. CDR1 SGHTA and CDR2 FQGNSA come from the germline V gene. CDR3 length equals 16 residues. The CDR3 DNA is TGTGCCAGCAGCCGGACTAGCGGGGCTAGCACAGATACGCAGTATTTT. It yields the protein CASSRTSGASTDTQYF.

The gene calls are TRBV6-5 and TRBJ1-1; TRBD1 aligns across 8 bases. This CDR3 region has 14 residues. CDR1 is MNHEY, CDR2 SVGAGI, per germline. Trimming took 5 bases from V and 4 from J; bases not matched to a gene: 6. The CDR3 reads CASSRSDRATEAFF. The DNA of the CDR3 is TGTGCCAGCAGTAGGTCGGACAGGGCCACTGAAGCTTTCTTT.

The gene calls are TRBV28 and TRBJ2-7, with D possibly being TRBD1 (6 bases). V was pared by 2 bases and J by 3 bases, with 17 bases between. The CDR3 is 16 residues long. Looked up from germline, CDR1 is MDHEN and CDR2 is SYDVKM. Here the CDR3 reads CASSLVFGQNDYEQYF. The DNA for the CDR3 is TGTGCCAGCAGTTTAGTTTTTGGACAGAATGACTACGAGCAGTACTTC. The whole variable domain, remainder taken from reference TRBV28 and TRBJ2-7, is DVKVTQSSRYLVKRTGEKVFLECVQDMDHENMFWYRQDPGLGLRLIYFSYDVKMKEKGDIPEGYSVSREKKERFSLILESASTNQTSMYLCASSLVFGQNDYEQYFGPGTRLTVT.

Note on this clonotype: One end of the junction varies from germline; a read error may be responsible. The J gene is TRBJ1-1, the V gene TRBV5-1; D remains ambiguous. There are 14 residues in the CDR3. In germline, CDR1 is SGHRS, CDR2 YFSETQ. CDR3 nucleotide sequence: TGCGTCAGCAGCCGACGGCAGACGAACACTGAAGCTTTCTTT. Its translation is CVSSRRQTNTEAFF.

The chain recombines TRBV9 with TRBJ1-2; D gene ambiguous. V lost 2 bases and J 8 bases, leaving 19 bases between the germline ends. The germline gives CDR1 SGDLS, CDR2 YYNGEE. The CDR3 has 15 amino acids. The CDR3 DNA is TGTGCCAGCAGCGTTAACGTAGGTGCTTCTATGGGCTACACCTTC. This sequence encodes CASSVNVGASMGYTF.

This clonotype has just a few counts. The rearrangement links TRBV9 to TRBJ1-4, with 9 bases identical to TRBD1. With 1 base clipped from V and 7 bases from J, the junction kept 8 bases outside the gene matches. The CDR3 is 16 residues long. CDR1 is SGDLS and CDR2 is YYNGEE in the germline V gene. In DNA, the CDR3 is TGTGCCAGCAGCGTATCTGGACAGGGGCGGGGTGAAAAACTGTTTTTT. Translated, it gives CASSVSGQGRGEKLFF.

The V call is TRBV12-3 or TRBV12-4, the J call TRBJ1-1; 9 bases line up with TRBD1. The CDR3 length is 15 residues. V shed 6 bases, J shed 4 bases, and the junction held 9 bases outside the gene matches. CDR3 nucleotide sequence: TGTGCCAGCAGGGACCTGGGACAGGGTGGCACTGAAGCTTTCTTT. Its protein product is CASRDLGQGGTEAFF.

This chain joins TRBV10-3 and TRBJ2-7; no clear D gene. Trimming left V 0 bases short and J 0 bases short, with 6 bases between. This CDR3 spans 14 amino acids. Germline CDR1 is ENHRY and CDR2 is SYGVKD. CDR3: CAISESAVSYEQYF. The CDR3 DNA sequence: TGTGCCATCAGTGAGTCCGCAGTCTCCTACGAGCAGTACTTC.